The source of this T cell receptor beta chain is a study of a mutant IDH1 vaccine in newly diagnosed glioma. This CDR3 has 14 amino acids. The V end lost 5 bases, the J end lost 4 bases, and 14 bases lay between the germline ends. Germline V gives CDR1 MNHEY, CDR2 SMNVEV (reference sequence). The repertoire was sequenced with immunoSEQ multiplex PCR; TCRdb's copy has only in-frame clones and lacks some. Among about 62,000 clones listed, over 75% were seen once. In its sample, this clone was seen a few times. Its antigen is currently unknown. Time point meaning: week 11, during vaccination. Doses of 300 ug of mutant IDH1 20-mer peptide were given with topical imiquimod.

The chain has TRBV27 and TRBJ1-1; D might be TRBD1 (5 bases). The sequence derives from a man between 40 and 49 years old with glioma. The sequenced sample was PBMCs, obtained from a glioma patient whose treatment included an IDH1 peptide vaccine. Here the CDR3 DNA reads TGTGCCAGCAGTCCTATTGTGGGGGGCACTGAAGCTTTCTTT. Protein sequence: CASSPIVGGTEAFF.